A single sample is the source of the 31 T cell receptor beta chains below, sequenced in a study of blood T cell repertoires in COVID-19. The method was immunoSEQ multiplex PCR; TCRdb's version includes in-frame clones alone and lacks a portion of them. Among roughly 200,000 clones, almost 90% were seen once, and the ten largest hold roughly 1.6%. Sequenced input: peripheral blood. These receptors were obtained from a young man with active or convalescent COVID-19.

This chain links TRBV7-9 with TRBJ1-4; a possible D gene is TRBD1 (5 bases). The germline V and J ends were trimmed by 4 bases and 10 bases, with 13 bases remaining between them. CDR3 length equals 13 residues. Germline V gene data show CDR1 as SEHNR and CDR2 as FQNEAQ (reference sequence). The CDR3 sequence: CASSSGGRGKLFF. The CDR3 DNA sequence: TGTGCCAGCAGCTCCGGGGGTAGGGGAAAACTGTTTTTT.

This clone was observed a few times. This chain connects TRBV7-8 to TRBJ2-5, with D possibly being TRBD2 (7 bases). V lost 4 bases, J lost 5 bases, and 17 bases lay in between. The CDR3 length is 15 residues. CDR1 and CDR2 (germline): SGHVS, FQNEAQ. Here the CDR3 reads CASSSNRGAGETQYF. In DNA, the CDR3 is TGTGCCAGCAGCTCAAATCGGGGGGCCGGGGAGACCCAGTACTTC.

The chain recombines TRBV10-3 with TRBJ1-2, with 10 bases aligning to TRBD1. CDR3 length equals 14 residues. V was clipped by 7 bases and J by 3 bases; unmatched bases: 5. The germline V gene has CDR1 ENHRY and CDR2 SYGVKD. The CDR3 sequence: CAIKPTGGDYGYTF. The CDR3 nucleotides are TGTGCCATCAAGCCGACAGGGGGCGACTATGGCTACACCTTC.

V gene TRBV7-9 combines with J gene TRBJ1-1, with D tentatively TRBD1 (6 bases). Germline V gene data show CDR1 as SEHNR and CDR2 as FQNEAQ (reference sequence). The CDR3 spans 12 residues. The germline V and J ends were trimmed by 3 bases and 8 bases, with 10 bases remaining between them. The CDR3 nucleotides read TGTGCCAGCAGCTTCGGTCAGGGGGAAGCTTTCTTT. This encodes CASSFGQGEAFF.

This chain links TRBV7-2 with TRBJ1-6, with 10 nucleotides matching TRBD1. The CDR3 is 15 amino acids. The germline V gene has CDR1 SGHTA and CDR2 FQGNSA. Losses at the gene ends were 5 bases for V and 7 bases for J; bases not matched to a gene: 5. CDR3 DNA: TGTGCCAGCAGCCCGGGGACAGGGGACAATTCACCCCTCCACTTT. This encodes CASSPGTGDNSPLHF.

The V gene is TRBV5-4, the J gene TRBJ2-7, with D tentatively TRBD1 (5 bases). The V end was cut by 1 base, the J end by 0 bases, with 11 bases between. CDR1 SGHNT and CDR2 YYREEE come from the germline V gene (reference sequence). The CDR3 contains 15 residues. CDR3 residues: CASSLSQGLSYEQYF. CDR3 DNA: TGTGCCAGCAGCTTGTCTCAGGGCCTCTCCTACGAGCAGTACTTC.

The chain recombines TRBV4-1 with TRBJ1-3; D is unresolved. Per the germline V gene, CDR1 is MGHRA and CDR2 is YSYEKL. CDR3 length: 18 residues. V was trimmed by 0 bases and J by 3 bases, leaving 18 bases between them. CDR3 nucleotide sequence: TGCGCCAGCAGCCAAGATCTCGTTTATCGCGACTATGGAAACACCATATATTTT. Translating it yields CASSQDLVYRDYGNTIYF.

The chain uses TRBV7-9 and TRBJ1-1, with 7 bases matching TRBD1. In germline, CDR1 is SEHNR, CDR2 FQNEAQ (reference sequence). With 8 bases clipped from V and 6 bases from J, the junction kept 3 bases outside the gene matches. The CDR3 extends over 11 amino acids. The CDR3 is CASEQGAEAFF. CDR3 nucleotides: TGTGCCAGCGAGCAGGGGGCTGAAGCTTTCTTT.

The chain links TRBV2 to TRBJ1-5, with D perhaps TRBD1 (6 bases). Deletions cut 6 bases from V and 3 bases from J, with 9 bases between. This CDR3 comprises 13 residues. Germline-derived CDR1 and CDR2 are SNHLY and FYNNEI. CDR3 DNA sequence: TGTGCCAGCAGGGGACAAATCAATCAGCCCCAGCATTTT. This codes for CASRGQINQPQHF.

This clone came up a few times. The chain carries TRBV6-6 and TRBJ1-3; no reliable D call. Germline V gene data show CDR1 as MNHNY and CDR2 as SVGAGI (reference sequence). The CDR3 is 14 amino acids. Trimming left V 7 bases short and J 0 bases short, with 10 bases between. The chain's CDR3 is CASTTGGSGNTIYF. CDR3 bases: TGTGCCAGCACAACCGGCGGCTCTGGAAACACCATATATTTT.

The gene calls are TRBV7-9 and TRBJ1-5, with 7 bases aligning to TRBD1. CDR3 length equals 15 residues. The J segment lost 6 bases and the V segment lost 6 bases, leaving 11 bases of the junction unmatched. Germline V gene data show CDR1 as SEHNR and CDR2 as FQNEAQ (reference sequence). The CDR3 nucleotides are TGTGCCAGCAGTTCCGGACAGGAGGGGGGTCAGCCCCAGCATTTT. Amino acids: CASSSGQEGGQPQHF.

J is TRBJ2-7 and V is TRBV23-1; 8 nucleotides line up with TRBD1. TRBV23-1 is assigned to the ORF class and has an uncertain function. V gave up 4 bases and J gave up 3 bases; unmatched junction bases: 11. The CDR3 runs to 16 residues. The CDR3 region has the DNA TGCGCCAGCAGTCCTCGGACAGGGCCTCACATCTACGAGCAGTACTTC. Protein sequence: CASSPRTGPHIYEQYF.

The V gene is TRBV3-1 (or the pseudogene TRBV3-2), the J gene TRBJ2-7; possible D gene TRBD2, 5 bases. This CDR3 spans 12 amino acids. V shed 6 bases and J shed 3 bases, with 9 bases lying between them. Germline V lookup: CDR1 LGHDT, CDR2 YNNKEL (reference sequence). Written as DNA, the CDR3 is TGTGCCAGCAGTCGGACTCGCTACGAGCAGTACTTC. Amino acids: CASSRTRYEQYF.

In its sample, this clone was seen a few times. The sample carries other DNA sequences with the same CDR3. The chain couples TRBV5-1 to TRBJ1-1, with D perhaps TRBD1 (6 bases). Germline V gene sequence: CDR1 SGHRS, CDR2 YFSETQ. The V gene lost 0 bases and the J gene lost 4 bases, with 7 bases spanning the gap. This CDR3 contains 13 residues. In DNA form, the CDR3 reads TGCGCCAGCAGCTTGGCAGGGGCCACTGAAGCTTTCTTT. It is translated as CASSLAGATEAFF.

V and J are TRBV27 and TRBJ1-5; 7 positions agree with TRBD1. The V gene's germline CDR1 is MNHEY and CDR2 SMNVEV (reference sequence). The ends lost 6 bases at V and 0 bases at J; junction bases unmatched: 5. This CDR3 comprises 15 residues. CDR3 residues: CASSPTGYSNQPQHF. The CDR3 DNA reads TGTGCCAGCAGCCCGACAGGGTATAGCAATCAGCCCCAGCATTTT.

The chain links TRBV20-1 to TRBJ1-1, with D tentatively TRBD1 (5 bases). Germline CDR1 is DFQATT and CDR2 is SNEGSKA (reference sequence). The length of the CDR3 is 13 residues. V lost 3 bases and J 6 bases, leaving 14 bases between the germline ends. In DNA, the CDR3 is TGCAGTGCTAGTATCGGGGGTGTGGCTGAAGCTTTCTTT. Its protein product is CSASIGGVAEAFF.

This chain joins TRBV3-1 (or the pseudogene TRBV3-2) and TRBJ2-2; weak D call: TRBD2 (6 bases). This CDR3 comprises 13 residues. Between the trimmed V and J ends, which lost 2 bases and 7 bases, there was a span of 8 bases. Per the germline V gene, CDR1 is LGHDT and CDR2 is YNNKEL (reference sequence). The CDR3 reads CASSQSGFGELFF. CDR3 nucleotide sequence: TGTGCCAGCAGCCAAAGCGGGTTCGGGGAGCTGTTTTTT.

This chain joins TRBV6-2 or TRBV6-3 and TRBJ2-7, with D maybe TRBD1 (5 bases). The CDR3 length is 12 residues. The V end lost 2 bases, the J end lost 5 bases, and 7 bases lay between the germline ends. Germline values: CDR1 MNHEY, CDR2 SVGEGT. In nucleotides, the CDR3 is TGTGCCAGCAGTTACCAGGGCCACGAGCAGTACTTC. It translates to CASSYQGHEQYF.

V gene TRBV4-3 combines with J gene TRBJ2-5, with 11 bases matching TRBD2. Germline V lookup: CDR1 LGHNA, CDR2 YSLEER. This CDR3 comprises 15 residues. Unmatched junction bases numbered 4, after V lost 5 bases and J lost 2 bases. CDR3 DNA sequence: TGCGCCAGCAGCTATGGGACTAGCGGACAAGAGACCCAGTACTTC. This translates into CASSYGTSGQETQYF.

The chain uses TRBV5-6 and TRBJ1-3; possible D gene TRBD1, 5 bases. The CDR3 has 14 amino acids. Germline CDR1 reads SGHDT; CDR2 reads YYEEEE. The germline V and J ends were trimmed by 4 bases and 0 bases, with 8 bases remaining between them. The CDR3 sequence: CASSQTDSGNTIYF. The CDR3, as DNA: TGTGCCAGCAGCCAGACAGACTCTGGAAACACCATATATTTT.

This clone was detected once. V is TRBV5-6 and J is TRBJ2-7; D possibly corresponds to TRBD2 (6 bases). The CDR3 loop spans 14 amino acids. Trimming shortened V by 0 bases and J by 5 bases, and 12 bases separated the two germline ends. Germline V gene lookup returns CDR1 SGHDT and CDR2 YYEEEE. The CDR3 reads CASSLGLAIHEQYF. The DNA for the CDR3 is TGTGCCAGCAGCTTGGGGCTAGCGATCCACGAGCAGTACTTC. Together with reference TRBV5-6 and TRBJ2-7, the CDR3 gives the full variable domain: DAGVTQSPTHLIKTRGQQVTLRCSPKSGHDTVSWYQQALGQGPQFIFQYYEEEERQRGNFPDRFSGHQFPNYSSELNVNALLLGDSALYLCASSLGLAIHEQYFGPGTRLTVT.

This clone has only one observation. CDR3 protein: CAWRESDNAFF. The DNA for the CDR3 is TGTGCCTGGAGGGAGTCGGATAATGCTTTCTTT. The chain uses TRBV30 and TRBJ1-1; no clear D. Trimming took 3 bases from V and 11 from J, leaving 13 bases between them. Germline V gives CDR1 GTSNPN, CDR2 SVGIG (reference sequence). The CDR3 loop spans 11 amino acids.

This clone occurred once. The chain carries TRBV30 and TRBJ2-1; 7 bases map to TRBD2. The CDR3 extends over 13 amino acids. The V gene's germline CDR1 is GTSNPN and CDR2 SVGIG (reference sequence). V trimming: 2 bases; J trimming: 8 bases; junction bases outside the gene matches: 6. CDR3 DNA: TGTGCCTGGAGTCGACTAGCTCTGGATGAGCAGTTCTTC. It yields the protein CAWSRLALDEQFF.

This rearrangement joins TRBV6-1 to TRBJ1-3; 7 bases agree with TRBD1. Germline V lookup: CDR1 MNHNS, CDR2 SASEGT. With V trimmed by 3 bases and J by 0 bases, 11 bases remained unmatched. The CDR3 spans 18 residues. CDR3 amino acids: CASSETGWRGHSGNTIYF. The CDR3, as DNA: TGTGCCAGCAGTGAGACAGGTTGGAGGGGGCACTCTGGAAACACCATATATTTT.

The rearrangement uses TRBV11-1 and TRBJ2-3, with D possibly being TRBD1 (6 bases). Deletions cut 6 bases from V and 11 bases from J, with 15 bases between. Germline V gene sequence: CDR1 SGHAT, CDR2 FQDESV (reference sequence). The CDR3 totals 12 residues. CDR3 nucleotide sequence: TGTGCCAGCAGTCTAGGGGGTTCTGGGCAGTATTTT. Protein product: CASSLGGSGQYF. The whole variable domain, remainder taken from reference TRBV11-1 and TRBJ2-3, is EAEVAQSPRYKITEKSQAVAFWCDPISGHATLYWYRQILGQGPELLVQFQDESVVDDSQLPKDRFSAERLKGVDSTLKIQPAELGDSAMYLCASSLGGSGQYFGPGTRLTVL.

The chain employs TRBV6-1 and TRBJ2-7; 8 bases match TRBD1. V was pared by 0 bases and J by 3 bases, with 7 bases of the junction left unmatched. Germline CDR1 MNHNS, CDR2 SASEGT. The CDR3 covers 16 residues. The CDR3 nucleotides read TGTGCCAGCAGTGAAGCGCTTCGACAGGGGAGCTACGAGCAGTACTTC. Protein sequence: CASSEALRQGSYEQYF.

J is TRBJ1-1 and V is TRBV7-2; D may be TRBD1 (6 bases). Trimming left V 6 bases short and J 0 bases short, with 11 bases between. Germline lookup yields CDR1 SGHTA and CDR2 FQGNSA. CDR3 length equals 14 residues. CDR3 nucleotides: TGTGCCAGCAGTCGCCCAGGGGTGAACACTGAAGCTTTCTTT. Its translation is CASSRPGVNTEAFF. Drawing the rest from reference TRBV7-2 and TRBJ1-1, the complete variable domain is GAGVSQSPSNKVTEKGKDVELRCDPISGHTALYWYRQSLGQGLEFLIYFQGNSAPDKSGLPSDRFSAERTGGSVSTLTIQRTQQEDSAVYLCASSRPGVNTEAFFGQGTRLTVV.

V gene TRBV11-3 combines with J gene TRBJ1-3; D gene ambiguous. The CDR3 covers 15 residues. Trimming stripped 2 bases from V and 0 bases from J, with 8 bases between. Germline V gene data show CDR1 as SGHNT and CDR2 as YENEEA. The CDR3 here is CASSLHGNSGNTIYF. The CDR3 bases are TGTGCCAGCAGCTTACACGGGAACTCTGGAAACACCATATATTTT. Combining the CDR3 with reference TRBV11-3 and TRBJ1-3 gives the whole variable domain EAGVVQSPRYKIIEKKQPVAFWCNPISGHNTLYWYLQNLGQGPELLIRYENEEAVDDSQLPKDRFSAERLKGVDSTLKIQPAELGDSAVYLCASSLHGNSGNTIYFGEGSWLTVV.

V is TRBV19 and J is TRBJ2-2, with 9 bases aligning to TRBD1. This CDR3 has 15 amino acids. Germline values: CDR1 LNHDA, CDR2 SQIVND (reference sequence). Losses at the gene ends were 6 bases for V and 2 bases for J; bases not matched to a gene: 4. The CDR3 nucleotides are TGTGCCAGTAGATGGACAGGGGTCAACACCGGGGAGCTGTTTTTT. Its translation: CASRWTGVNTGELFF.

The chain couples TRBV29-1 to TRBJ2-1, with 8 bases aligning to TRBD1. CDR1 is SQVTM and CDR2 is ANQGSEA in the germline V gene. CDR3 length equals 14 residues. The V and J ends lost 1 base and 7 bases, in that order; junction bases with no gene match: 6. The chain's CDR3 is CSVEANGQGNEQFF. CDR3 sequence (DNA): TGCAGCGTTGAAGCGAATGGACAGGGAAATGAGCAGTTCTTC.

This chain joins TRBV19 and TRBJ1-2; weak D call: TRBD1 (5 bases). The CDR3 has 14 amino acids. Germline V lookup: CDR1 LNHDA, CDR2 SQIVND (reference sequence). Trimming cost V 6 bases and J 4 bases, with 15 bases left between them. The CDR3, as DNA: TGTGCCAGTAGCCCAGGCAGGGAGGCCTATGGCTACACCTTC. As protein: CASSPGREAYGYTF.